The clone carrying this T cell receptor (beta chain) turned up a few times. Its antigen is not identified. Expressed TCRB transcripts got sequenced, as all isolated RNA was reverse transcribed. The protocol was immunoSEQ multiplex PCR, while the TCRdb copy is restricted to in-frame clones and leaves out a portion. The table records 600,000 to 650,000 clones, 15% to 19% of them present only once. This sample was included in a study of beta chain features in type 1 diabetes. In the study overall: Cells sorted and examined across all samples totaled roughly 98 million.

General study results and limits: VDJ junctions from type 1 diabetes patients carried fewer insertions and larger deletions. The study found that naive, central memory and Treg TCRB repertoires appeared more similar in patients than in healthy donors.

The CDR3 has 16 residues. Trimming cost V 5 bases and J 1 base, with 18 bases left between them. The germline gives CDR1 KGHSH, CDR2 LQKENI. Sequencing input: naive CD4+ T cells from blood. The genes are TRBV18 and TRBJ2-7; D possibly matches TRBD1 or TRBD2 (5 bases each). The clonotype originates from a man aged 18 to 30 in good health. The CDR3 region is CASSASFRDGSYEQYF. CDR3 in DNA: TGTGCCAGCTCAGCCTCTTTCCGGGACGGATCCTACGAGCAGTACTTC.